This TCR beta chain was sequenced for a study of T cell responses to AZD1222 COVID-19 vaccine. Note on this clone: Its cognate antigen is unknown.

Generated by immunoSEQ multiplex PCR, the TCRdb table keeps only in-frame clones and is missing some. The table shows 150,000 to 200,000 clones, with roughly 94% occurring only once. General observations from the study: Spike regions recognized by vaccine-associated CD4 TCRs spanned the protein, led by 160-218 and 743-854. Seropositive status at baseline applied to only a handful of AZD1222 recipients. All repertoire sampling was performed exclusively after the peak T cell response. In the spike-specific TCR repertoire, nearly half reportedly target unmutated variant regions.

The receptor comes from an adult in good health. This sample comprised peripheral blood, obtained on day 0 of AZD1222 vaccination.

In nucleotides, the CDR3 is TGTGCCAGTAGCGTACAAAATCAGCCCCAGCATTTT. Residues: CASSVQNQPQHF. The chain has TRBV19 and TRBJ1-5; no reliable D call. The germline gives CDR1 LNHDA, CDR2 SQIVND (reference sequence). V was cut by 6 bases and J by 4 bases, with 7 bases left in between. This CDR3 contains 12 residues.